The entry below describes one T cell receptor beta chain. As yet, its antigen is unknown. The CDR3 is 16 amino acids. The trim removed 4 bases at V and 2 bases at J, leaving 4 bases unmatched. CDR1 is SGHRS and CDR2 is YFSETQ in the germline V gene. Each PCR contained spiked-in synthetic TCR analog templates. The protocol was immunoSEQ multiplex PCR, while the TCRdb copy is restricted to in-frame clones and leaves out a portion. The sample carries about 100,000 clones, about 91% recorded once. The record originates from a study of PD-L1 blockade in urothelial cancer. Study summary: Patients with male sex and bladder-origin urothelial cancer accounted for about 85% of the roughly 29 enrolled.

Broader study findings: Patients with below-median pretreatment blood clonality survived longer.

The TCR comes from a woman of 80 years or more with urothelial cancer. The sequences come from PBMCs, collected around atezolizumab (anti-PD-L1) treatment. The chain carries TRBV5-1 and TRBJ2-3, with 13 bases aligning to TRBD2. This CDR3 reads CASSMGLAGHTDTQYF. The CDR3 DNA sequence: TGCGCCAGCAGCATGGGACTAGCGGGACACACAGATACGCAGTATTTT.